This entry lists 32 T cell receptor beta chains sequenced from one sample in a study of control samples from healthy donors and cancer patients. Generated by immunoSEQ multiplex PCR, the TCRdb table keeps only in-frame clones and is missing some. The sample shows approximately 100,000 clones, roughly 89% of them seen only once. The sequencing input was blood. The source is a man younger than 45 in good health.

The rearrangement joins TRBV5-5 to TRBJ2-1; the D gene is possibly TRBD1 (6 bases). Germline V gene lookup returns CDR1 SGHKS and CDR2 YYEKEE (reference sequence). Deletions cut 0 bases from V and 7 bases from J, with 17 bases between. This CDR3 is built from 16 residues. The CDR3 reads CASSLVRGTHTNEQFF. The CDR3 bases are TGTGCCAGCAGCTTGGTGCGAGGGACACATACAAATGAGCAGTTCTTC.

The rearrangement joins TRBV9 to TRBJ2-3, with 11 bases matching TRBD2. Trimming cost V 0 bases and J 1 base; bases outside gene matches: 1. Germline values: CDR1 SGDLS, CDR2 YYNGEE. This CDR3 spans 16 amino acids. The CDR3 here is CASSVETSGGTDTQYF. The DNA for the CDR3 is TGTGCCAGCAGCGTAGAGACTAGCGGGGGCACAGATACGCAGTATTTT.

This clone was detected only once. Different DNA sequences within this sample yield the same CDR3. For the CDR3, the DNA is TGCGCCAGCAGTGAAAACTATTACGATACGCAGTATTTT. Translating gives CASSENYYDTQYF. The chain uses TRBV10-1 and TRBJ2-3; D is uncertain. The CDR3 contains 13 residues. Germline V lookup: CDR1 WNHNN, CDR2 SYGVQD (reference sequence). Trimming pared 3 bases from V and 6 bases from J, leaving 10 bases between.

V and J are TRBV7-6 and TRBJ2-3; 7 bases line up with TRBD1. This CDR3 is 15 amino acids long. The germline CDR1 and CDR2 sequences are SGHVS and FNYEAQ. Trimming removed 5 bases from V and 4 bases from J; junction bases left unmatched: 9. Here the CDR3 DNA reads TGTGCCAGCAGCGCTAACAGGGGATCCGCAGATACGCAGTATTTT. Translated, it gives CASSANRGSADTQYF.

J is TRBJ1-4 and V is TRBV5-1; 8 positions match TRBD1. The germline CDR1 and CDR2 sequences are SGHRS and YFSETQ. The CDR3 extends over 16 amino acids. J gave up 8 bases and V 0 bases, and 9 bases lay outside the gene matches. The DNA of the CDR3 is TGCGCCAGCAGCTTGGCCGCGACAGGGGTCGGGGAAAAACTGTTTTTT. Encoded protein: CASSLAATGVGEKLFF.

This sequence joins TRBV4-1 and TRBJ2-3; no firm D call. Per germline, CDR1 MGHRA and CDR2 YSYEKL. Trimming removed 1 base at V and 0 bases at J, with 8 bases between. The length of the CDR3 is 15 residues. This CDR3 reads CASSQVQLSTDTQYF. CDR3 DNA: TGCGCCAGCAGCCAAGTACAGCTTAGCACAGATACGCAGTATTTT.

The genes are TRBV11-2 and TRBJ2-1; the D gene is possibly TRBD2 (5 bases). Germline loops: CDR1 SGHAT, CDR2 FQNNGV. The length of the CDR3 is 14 residues. Deletions cut 5 bases from V and 5 bases from J, with 13 bases between. In nucleotides, the CDR3 is TGTGCCAGCAGCCAAGCCGGGATCCACAATGAGCAGTTCTTC. It yields the protein CASSQAGIHNEQFF.

The chain uses TRBV13 and TRBJ2-1; tentatively, D is TRBD2 (6 bases). From germline, CDR1 is PRHDT and CDR2 FYEKMQ (reference sequence). The CDR3 has 14 amino acids. V shed 8 bases and J shed 3 bases, with 14 bases lying between them. CDR3 sequence reads: CASGILAYYNEQFF. CDR3 sequence (DNA): TGTGCCAGCGGAATTCTAGCGTACTACAATGAGCAGTTCTTC.

The V gene is TRBV12-3 or TRBV12-4, the J gene TRBJ1-4, with a weak D call TRBD1 (5 bases). The V gene lost 2 bases and the J gene lost 7 bases, with 8 bases spanning the gap. CDR3 size: 13 residues. CDR3 loop: CASSLQGFEKLFF. Written as DNA, the CDR3 is TGTGCCAGCAGTTTACAGGGATTTGAAAAACTGTTTTTT.

The CDR3 region is CAWKEGRTMSIRSSTEAFF. DNA for the CDR3: TGTGCCTGGAAGGAAGGAAGAACCATGTCCATACGATCGAGTACTGAAGCTTTCTTT. This chain uses TRBV30 with TRBJ1-1, with D uncertain. In germline, CDR1 is GTSNPN, CDR2 SVGIG (reference sequence). V was cut by 4 bases and J by 5 bases, with 32 bases left in between. The CDR3 contains 19 residues. Based on the CDR3 plus reference TRBV30 and TRBJ1-1, the full variable domain is SQTIHQWPATLVQPVGSPLSLECTVEGTSNPNLYWYRQAAGRGLQLLFYSVGIGQISSEVPQNLSASRPQDRQFILSSKKLLLSDSGFYLCAWKEGRTMSIRSSTEAFFGQGTRLTVV.

This sequence joins TRBV6-5 and TRBJ2-7, with 10 bases lining up with TRBD1. Germline V lookup: CDR1 MNHEY, CDR2 SVGAGI. V trimming: 6 bases; J trimming: 6 bases; junction bases outside the gene matches: 5. This CDR3 contains 13 residues. Written as DNA, the CDR3 is TGTGCCAGCAGGGGGACAGGGGTAGTCGAGCAGTACGTC. Protein: CASRGTGVVEQYV.

DNA of the CDR3: TGTGCCATCAGTCCGGGACAGGGGGCGGGGGGAAGTATGGCTTTCTTT. It specifies CAISPGQGAGGSMAFF. The chain has TRBV10-3 and TRBJ1-1; 12 bases are a match to TRBD1. Germline assignment: CDR1 ENHRY and CDR2 SYGVKD. The CDR3 has 16 amino acids. Losses at the gene ends were 5 bases for V and 11 bases for J; bases not matched to a gene: 15.

The chain has TRBV6-6 and TRBJ1-3, with 8 bases identical to TRBD1. Trimming at V came to 6 bases and at J to 2 bases, leaving 9 bases not matched to a gene. The CDR3 runs 16 residues. Per germline, CDR1 MNHNY and CDR2 SVGAGI (reference sequence). The CDR3, as DNA: TGTGCCAGCAGGGAGACAGGGGCCTGGACTGGAAACACCATATATTTT. Translating it yields CASRETGAWTGNTIYF.

The rearrangement links TRBV10-3 to TRBJ2-2, with 10 positions matching TRBD1. The CDR3 consists of 14 residues. V was clipped by 8 bases and J by 6 bases; unmatched bases: 6. Germline CDR1 is ENHRY and CDR2 is SYGVKD. The CDR3 loop reads CAIQGQGEAGELFF. CDR3 nucleotide sequence: TGTGCCATCCAAGGACAGGGGGAAGCCGGGGAGCTGTTTTTT.

The V gene is TRBV6-5, the J gene TRBJ1-4; D is uncertain. V was cut by 0 bases and J by 7 bases, with 9 bases left in between. CDR3 length equals 14 residues. Germline-derived CDR1 and CDR2 are MNHEY and SVGAGI. CDR3 coding DNA: TGTGCCAGCAGTTACTCGGCAGGAACTGAAAAACTGTTTTTT. It is translated as CASSYSAGTEKLFF.

The rearrangement joins TRBV4-3 to TRBJ1-2; D might be TRBD1 (5 bases). V lost 0 bases to trimming and J lost 4 bases, with 12 bases between them. This CDR3 region has 15 residues. Germline loops: CDR1 LGHNA, CDR2 YSLEER. Here the CDR3 reads CASSQDYGAGYGYTF. The CDR3 nucleotides read TGCGCCAGCAGCCAAGATTACGGGGCAGGCTATGGCTACACCTTC.

The chain carries TRBV19 and TRBJ2-6; tentatively, D is TRBD1 (6 bases). V dropped 4 bases and J dropped 2 bases, with 18 bases sitting between them. Looked up from germline, CDR1 is LNHDA and CDR2 is SQIVND (reference sequence). CDR3 size: 18 residues. The CDR3 protein is CASSNRQAPTTGANVLTF. CDR3 nucleotide sequence: TGTGCCAGTAGTAACCGACAGGCCCCCACGACTGGGGCCAACGTCCTGACTTTC.

The chain recombines TRBV5-5 with TRBJ1-2; 9 bases are a match to TRBD1. Germline-derived CDR1 and CDR2 are SGHKS and YYEKEE (reference sequence). The junction had 18 bases not matched to a gene; V was cut back by 2 bases and J by 7 bases. This CDR3 is built from 18 residues. This CDR3 is CASSFIPRAGTGHSGYTF. CDR3 DNA sequence: TGTGCCAGCAGCTTTATTCCCCGGGCCGGGACAGGGCACTCTGGCTACACCTTC.

The chain uses TRBV6-6 and TRBJ1-3, with D possibly being TRBD1 (5 bases). In germline, CDR1 is MNHNY, CDR2 SVGAGI (reference sequence). The CDR3 loop spans 15 amino acids. Trimming cost V 6 bases and J 0 bases, with 12 bases left between them. CDR3 region: CASRDTGLSGNTIYF. CDR3 coding DNA: TGTGCCAGCAGGGACACCGGCCTCTCTGGAAACACCATATATTTT.

The CDR3 DNA follows: TGCGCCAGCAGCCAAAACTTAATAGCCACCGGGGAGCTGTTTTTT. Its translation is CASSQNLIATGELFF. V usage is TRBV4-1 and J usage is TRBJ2-2; unclear D gene. Germline lookup yields CDR1 MGHRA and CDR2 YSYEKL. V shed 2 bases and J shed 4 bases, with 11 bases lying between them. The length of the CDR3 is 15 residues.

This sequence joins TRBV2 and TRBJ1-1; possibly TRBD1 for D (6 bases). Germline-derived CDR1 and CDR2 are SNHLY and FYNNEI. Between the trimmed V and J ends, which lost 6 bases and 7 bases, there was a span of 15 bases. CDR3 size: 13 residues. DNA of the CDR3: TGTGCCAGCAGACCTCAGGGGACTGGTGAAGCTTTCTTT. Translation gives CASRPQGTGEAFF.

This clone has a single count. The chain carries TRBV6-4 and TRBJ1-5; TRBD1 matches at 11 bases. V shed 5 bases and J 4 bases; nucleotides not matched to a gene: 4. This CDR3 is built from 15 residues. CDR1 and CDR2 from the germline V gene are MRHNA and SNTAGT. CDR3 residues: CASSPGTGGNQPQHF. In DNA, the CDR3 is TGTGCCAGCAGTCCAGGGACAGGGGGGAATCAGCCCCAGCATTTT.

This chain joins TRBV5-1 and TRBJ2-7, with D possibly matching TRBD2 (5 bases). The CDR3 spans 13 residues. V was clipped by 4 bases and J by 5 bases, with 13 bases between them. CDR1 is SGHRS and CDR2 is YFSETQ in the germline V gene. CDR3 bases: TGCGCCAGCAGCCCCTCTCGAGGGAACGAGCAGTACTTC. It codes for CASSPSRGNEQYF.

J is TRBJ2-7 and V is TRBV5-6; 10 bases are shared with TRBD1. This CDR3 contains 17 residues. Germline lookup yields CDR1 SGHDT and CDR2 YYEEEE. The V gene end was trimmed by 3 bases and the J gene end by 6 bases; junction bases not matched to a gene: 15. The CDR3 DNA follows: TGTGCCAGCAGCTCGGTACGGACCGGGACAGGGGAGAGCGAGCAGTACGTC. This encodes CASSSVRTGTGESEQYV.

Details on this clone: One junction end disagrees with the germline gene, perhaps due to a read error. V gene TRBV30 combines with J gene TRBJ2-1; TRBD2 might be the D (5 bases). Germline-derived CDR1 and CDR2 are GTSNPN and SVGIG (reference sequence). The CDR3 runs to 17 residues. The CDR3 sequence is CAWSVRAGSRSFNEQFF. CDR3 DNA: TGTGCCTGGAGTGTACGGGCGGGCAGCCGATCCTTCAATGAGCAGTTCTTC.

The chain recombines TRBV5-4 with TRBJ1-6; TRBD1 matches at 9 bases. Trimming at V came to 5 bases and at J to 9 bases, leaving 6 bases not matched to a gene. Germline V gene sequence: CDR1 SGHNT, CDR2 YYREEE (reference sequence). The CDR3 is 14 residues long. The CDR3 DNA is TGTGCCAGCAGGCCGGGACAGGGAGGTTCACCCCTCCACTTT. Translation: CASRPGQGGSPLHF.

This rearrangement joins TRBV19 to TRBJ2-7; D unresolved. The CDR3 is 14 residues long. V gave up 1 base and J gave up 0 bases, with 7 bases separating them. Germline V gene data show CDR1 as LNHDA and CDR2 as SQIVND (reference sequence). CDR3 bases: TGTGCCAGTAGTATAGGTCTGGGCTCCTACGAGCAGTACGTC. It specifies CASSIGLGSYEQYV.

This chain joins TRBV3-1 (or the pseudogene TRBV3-2) and TRBJ2-3; the match to TRBD2 covers 10 bases. The CDR3 is 16 residues long. The V segment lost 2 bases and the J segment 2 bases; nucleotides outside the gene matches: 4. The germline V gene encodes CDR1 LGHDT and CDR2 YNNKEL (reference sequence). DNA for the CDR3: TGTGCCAGCAGCCAAATAGCGGGAGGTAACACAGATACGCAGTATTTT. Protein sequence: CASSQIAGGNTDTQYF.

The gene calls are TRBV7-8 and TRBJ2-1, with 8 bases fitting TRBD2. The CDR3 runs 15 residues. Germline V gives CDR1 SGHVS, CDR2 FQNEAQ. The junction had 9 bases not matched to a gene; V was cut back by 4 bases and J by 7 bases. The CDR3 sequence is CASSSSGTSRNEQFF. In DNA form, the CDR3 reads TGTGCCAGCAGCTCCTCCGGGACTAGTCGGAATGAGCAGTTCTTC.

This clone was seen only a few times. The genes are TRBV24-1 and TRBJ1-2; D call uncertain. This CDR3 spans 12 amino acids. CDR1 and CDR2 from the germline V gene are KGHDR and SFDVKD. The V end was cut by 6 bases, the J end by 4 bases, with 8 bases between. The CDR3 reads CATSLRGYGYTF. Here the CDR3 DNA reads TGTGCCACCAGTCTCCGGGGCTATGGCTACACCTTC.

This chain joins TRBV18 and TRBJ2-1, with 7 bases fitting TRBD1. Trimming took 3 bases from V and 0 from J; bases not matched to a gene: 8. The germline gives CDR1 KGHSH, CDR2 LQKENI. This CDR3 region has 17 residues. The CDR3 protein is CASSPTGQAVSYNEQFF. CDR3 nucleotide sequence: TGTGCCAGCTCACCGACCGGACAGGCGGTCTCCTACAATGAGCAGTTCTTC.

The CDR3 region has the DNA TGTGCCAGCAGCAAAGGGACAGGGGACGGCTACACCTTC. Protein: CASSKGTGDGYTF. The chain has TRBV21-1 and TRBJ1-2; TRBD1 is taken as the D call from the table, unchecked against the DNA. TRBV21-1 is deemed a pseudogene. The CDR3 is 13 amino acids.